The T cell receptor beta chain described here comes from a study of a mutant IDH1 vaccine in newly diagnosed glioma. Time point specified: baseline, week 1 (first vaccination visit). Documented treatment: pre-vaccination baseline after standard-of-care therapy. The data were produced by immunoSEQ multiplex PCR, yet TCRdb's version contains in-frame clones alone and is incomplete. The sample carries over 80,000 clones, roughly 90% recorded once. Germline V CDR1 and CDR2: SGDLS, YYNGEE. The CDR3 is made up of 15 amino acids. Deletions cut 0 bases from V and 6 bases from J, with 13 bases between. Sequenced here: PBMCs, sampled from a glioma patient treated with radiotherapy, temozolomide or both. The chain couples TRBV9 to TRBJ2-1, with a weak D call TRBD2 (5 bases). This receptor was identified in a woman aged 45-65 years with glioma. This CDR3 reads CASSVAGVPTNEQFF. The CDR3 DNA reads TGTGCCAGCAGCGTAGCCGGGGTACCGACCAATGAGCAGTTCTTC.